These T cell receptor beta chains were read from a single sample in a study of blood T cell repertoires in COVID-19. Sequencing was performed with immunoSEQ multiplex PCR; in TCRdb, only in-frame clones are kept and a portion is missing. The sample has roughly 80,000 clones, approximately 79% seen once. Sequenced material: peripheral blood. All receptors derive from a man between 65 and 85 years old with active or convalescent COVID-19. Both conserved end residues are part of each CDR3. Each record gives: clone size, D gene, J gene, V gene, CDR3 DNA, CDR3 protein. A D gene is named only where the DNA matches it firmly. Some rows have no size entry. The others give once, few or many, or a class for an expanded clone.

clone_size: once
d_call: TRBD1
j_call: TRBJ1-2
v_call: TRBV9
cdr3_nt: TGTGCCAGCAGCGCCGGATTGGGACAGGGTAATGGCTACACCTTC
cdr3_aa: CASSAGLGQGNGYTF

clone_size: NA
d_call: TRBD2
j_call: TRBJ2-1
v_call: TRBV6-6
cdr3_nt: TGTGCCAGCAGAGGGACTAGCGGGGACAATGAGCAGTTCTTC
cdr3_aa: CASRGTSGDNEQFF

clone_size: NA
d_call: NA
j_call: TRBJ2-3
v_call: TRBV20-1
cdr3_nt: TGCAGTGCCCCGGTTCGGGATACGCAGTATTTT
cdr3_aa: CSAPVRDTQYF

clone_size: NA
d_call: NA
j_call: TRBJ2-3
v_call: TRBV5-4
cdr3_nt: TGTGCCAGCAGCTTCGCCGGGCCCGGGGGTAGAGATACGCAGTATTTT
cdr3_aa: CASSFAGPGGRDTQYF

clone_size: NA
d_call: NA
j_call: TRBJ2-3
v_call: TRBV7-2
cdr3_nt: TGTGCCAGCAGCTTAGCGGAGACCAGAGATACGCAGTATTTT
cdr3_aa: CASSLAETRDTQYF

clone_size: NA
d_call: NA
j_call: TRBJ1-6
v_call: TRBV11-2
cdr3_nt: TGTGCCAGCAGCTGGGGGGAAGCCGGGACTAATTCACCCCTCCACTTT
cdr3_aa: CASSWGEAGTNSPLHF

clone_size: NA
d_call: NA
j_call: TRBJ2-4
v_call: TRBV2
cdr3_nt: TGTGCCAGCAGGGAGAGCTGGGTAGCCAAAAACATTCAGTACTTC
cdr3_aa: CASRESWVAKNIQYF

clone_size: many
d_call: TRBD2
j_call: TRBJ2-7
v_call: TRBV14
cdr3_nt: TGTGCCAGCAGCCGCGGGGGTTCCTCCTACGAGCAGTACTTC
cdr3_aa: CASSRGGSSYEQYF

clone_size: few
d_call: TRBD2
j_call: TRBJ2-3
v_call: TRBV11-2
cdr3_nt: TGTGCCAGCAGATCCGTTAGGGAAGTAGCGGGGCGGCGGAGTACGCAGTATTTT
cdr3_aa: CASRSVREVAGRRSTQYF

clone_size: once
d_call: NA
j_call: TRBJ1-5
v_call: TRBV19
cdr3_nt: TGTGCCAGTAGTATGGCAGTCAATCAGCCCCAGCATTTT
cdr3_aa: CASSMAVNQPQHF

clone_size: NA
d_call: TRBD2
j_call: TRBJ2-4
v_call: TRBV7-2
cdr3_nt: TGTGCCAGCAGCTTGGGGACTAAGGGCATTCAGTACTTC
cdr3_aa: CASSLGTKGIQYF

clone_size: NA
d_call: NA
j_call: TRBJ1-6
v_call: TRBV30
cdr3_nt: TGTGCCAGTACAGGGACGAGCTCCTATAATTCACCCCTCCACTTT
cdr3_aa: CASTGTSSYNSPLHF

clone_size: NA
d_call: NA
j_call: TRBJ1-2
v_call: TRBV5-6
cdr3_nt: TGTGCCAGCACTCCGGGGATGAGCTATGGCTACACCTTC
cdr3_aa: CASTPGMSYGYTF

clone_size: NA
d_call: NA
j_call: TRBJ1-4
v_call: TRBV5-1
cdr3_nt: TGCGCCAGCAGCTTGGAAGGAGGGGTTAATGAAAAACTGTTTTTT
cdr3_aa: CASSLEGGVNEKLFF

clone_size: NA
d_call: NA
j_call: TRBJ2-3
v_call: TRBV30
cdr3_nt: TGTGCCTGGCAGCCACAGGCGACCACAGATACGCAGTATTTT
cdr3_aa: CAWQPQATTDTQYF

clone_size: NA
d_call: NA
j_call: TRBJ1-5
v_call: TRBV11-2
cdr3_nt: TGTGCCAGCAGCTTAGATTCGGGGATTCAGCCCCAGCATTTT
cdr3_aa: CASSLDSGIQPQHF

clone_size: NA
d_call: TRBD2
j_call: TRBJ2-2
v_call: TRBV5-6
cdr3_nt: TGTGCCAGCAGCTTGGCCAGCCGGGGGGGCCACACCGGGGAGCTGTTTTTT
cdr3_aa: CASSLASRGGHTGELFF

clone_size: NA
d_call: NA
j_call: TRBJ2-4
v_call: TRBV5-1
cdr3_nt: TGCGCCAGCAGCTTGGGGCAGACCAAAAACATTCAGTACTTC
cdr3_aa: CASSLGQTKNIQYF

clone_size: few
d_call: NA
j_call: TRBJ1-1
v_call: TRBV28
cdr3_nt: TGTGCCAGCAGTGAAGGGGATACTGAAGCTTTCTTT
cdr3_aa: CASSEGDTEAFF

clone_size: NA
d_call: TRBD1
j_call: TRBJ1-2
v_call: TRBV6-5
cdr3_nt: TGTGCCAGCAGTTACCAGACAGGGGAAGGGTATGGCTACACCTTC
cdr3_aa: CASSYQTGEGYGYTF

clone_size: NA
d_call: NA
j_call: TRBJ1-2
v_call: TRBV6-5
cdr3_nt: TGTGCCAGCAGGACAGTCGACAGGAATGGCTACACCTTC
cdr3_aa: CASRTVDRNGYTF

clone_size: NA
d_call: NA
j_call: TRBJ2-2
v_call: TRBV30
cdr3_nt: TGTGCCTGGAGGATACAGGGGAACACCGGGGAGCTGTTTTTT
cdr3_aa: CAWRIQGNTGELFF

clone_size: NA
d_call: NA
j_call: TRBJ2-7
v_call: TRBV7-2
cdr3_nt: TGTGCCAGCAGCTTTCGACAGGTAACCACCTACGAGCAGTACTTC
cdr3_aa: CASSFRQVTTYEQYF

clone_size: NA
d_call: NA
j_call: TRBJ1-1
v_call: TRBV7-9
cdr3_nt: TGTGCCAGCAGCTCACAGGGCCGGTCCACTGAAGCTTTCTTT
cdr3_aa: CASSSQGRSTEAFF

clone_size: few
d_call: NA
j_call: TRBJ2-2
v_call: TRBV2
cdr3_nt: TGTGCCAGCTCTAGTCCGGCCGGGGAGCTGTTTTTT
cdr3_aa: CASSSPAGELFF

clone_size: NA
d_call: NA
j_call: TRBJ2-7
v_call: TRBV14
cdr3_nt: TGTGCCAGCAGCCCGTTTGACTGGACCTACGAGCAGTACTTC
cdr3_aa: CASSPFDWTYEQYF

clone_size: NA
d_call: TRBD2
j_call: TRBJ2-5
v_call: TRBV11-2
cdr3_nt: TGTGCCAGCAGCTTAGGTCCCGTGTCCCAGCGGGGGATCGGAGAGACCCAGTACTTC
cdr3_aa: CASSLGPVSQRGIGETQYF

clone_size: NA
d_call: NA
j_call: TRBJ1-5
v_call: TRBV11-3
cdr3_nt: TGTGCCACTCGTCGGGAGCCCCAGCATTTT
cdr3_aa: CATRREPQHF

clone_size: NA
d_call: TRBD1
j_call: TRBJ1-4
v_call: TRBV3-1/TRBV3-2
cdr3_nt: TGTGCCAGCAGCCAAGGACAGACAGGGGAAAAACTGTTTTTT
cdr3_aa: CASSQGQTGEKLFF

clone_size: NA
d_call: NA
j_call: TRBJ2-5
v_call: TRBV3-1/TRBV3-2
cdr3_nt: TGTGCCAGCAGCCTGCGGGATGGACAAGAGACCCAGTACTTC
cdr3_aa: CASSLRDGQETQYF

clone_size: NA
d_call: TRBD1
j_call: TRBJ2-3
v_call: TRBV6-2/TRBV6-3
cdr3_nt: TGTGCCAGCAGCCGCGACAGGGGATGGCCAGATACGCAGTATTTT
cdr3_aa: CASSRDRGWPDTQYF

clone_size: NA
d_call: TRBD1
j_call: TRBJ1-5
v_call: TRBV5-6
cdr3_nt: TGTGCCAGCAGCGCCACAGGGGGAGGGCCCCAGCATTTT
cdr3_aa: CASSATGGGPQHF

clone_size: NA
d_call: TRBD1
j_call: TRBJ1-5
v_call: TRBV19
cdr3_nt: TGTGCCAGTAGCGACAGGGGATATAGCAATCAGCCCCAGCATTTT
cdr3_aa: CASSDRGYSNQPQHF

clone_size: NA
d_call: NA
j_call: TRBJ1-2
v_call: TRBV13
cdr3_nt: TGTGCCAGCAGCCCCGCGGAAACACATGGCTACACCTTC
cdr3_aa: CASSPAETHGYTF

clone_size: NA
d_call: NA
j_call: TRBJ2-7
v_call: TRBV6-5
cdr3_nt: TGTGCCAGCAGTTACTCCGGGGGGCTTGGATACGAGCAGTACTTC
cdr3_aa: CASSYSGGLGYEQYF

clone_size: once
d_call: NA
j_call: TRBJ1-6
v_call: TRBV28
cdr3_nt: TGTGCCAGCAGTTTATGGTCGACAGGCCCTCCTTCACCCCTCCACTTT
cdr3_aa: CASSLWSTGPPSPLHF

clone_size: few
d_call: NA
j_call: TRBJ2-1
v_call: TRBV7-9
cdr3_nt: TGTGCCAGCAGCTTACCGACTAGACACAATGAGCAGTTCTTC
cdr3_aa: CASSLPTRHNEQFF

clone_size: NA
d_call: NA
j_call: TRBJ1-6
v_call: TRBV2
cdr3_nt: TGTGCCAGCGCAGGGAATTCCTATAATTCACCCCTCCACTTT
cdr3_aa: CASAGNSYNSPLHF

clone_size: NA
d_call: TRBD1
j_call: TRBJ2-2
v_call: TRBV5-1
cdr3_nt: TGCGCCAGCAGTCCGGGCCGCGGACAGGGGGCAGTTGGGGAGCTGTTTTTT
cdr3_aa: CASSPGRGQGAVGELFF

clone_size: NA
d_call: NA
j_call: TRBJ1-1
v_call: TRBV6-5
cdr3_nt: TGTGCCAGCAGTTACTCGGGTCAGGGGTGGGGCACTGAAGCTTTCTTT
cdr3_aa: CASSYSGQGWGTEAFF

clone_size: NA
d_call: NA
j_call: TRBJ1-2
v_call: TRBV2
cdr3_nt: TGTGCCAGCAGTATATACAGGGATCCGGGTGGCTACACCTTC
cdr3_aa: CASSIYRDPGGYTF